The clone carrying this T cell receptor (beta chain) has a handful of counts. What it recognizes is unknown. The CDR3 consists of 11 residues. CDR1 and CDR2 from the germline V gene are SNHLY and FYNNEI. V was pared by 10 bases and J by 4 bases, with 10 bases between. The data were obtained in a study of response to subunit inactivated influenza vaccine. Study results and limitations: Authors proposed each seasonal influenza vaccination draws in few new T cells.

TCRdb itself ran the RT-PCR reads through MiXCR, one entry per CDR3 protein. The repertoire has fewer than 250,000 distinct CDR3 sequences, over 13% of them found once; the top ten carry about 28%. The source is a man aged 45-65 years who received an inactivated influenza vaccine. The sequenced sample was CD8+ T cells sorted from PBMCs, obtained about 5 days after vaccination. V gene TRBV2 combines with J gene TRBJ1-1; tentatively, D is TRBD1 (6 bases). CDR3 sequence: CATTRGTEAFF. The CDR3 DNA reads TGTGCCACCACCAGGGGCACTGAAGCTTTCTTT.